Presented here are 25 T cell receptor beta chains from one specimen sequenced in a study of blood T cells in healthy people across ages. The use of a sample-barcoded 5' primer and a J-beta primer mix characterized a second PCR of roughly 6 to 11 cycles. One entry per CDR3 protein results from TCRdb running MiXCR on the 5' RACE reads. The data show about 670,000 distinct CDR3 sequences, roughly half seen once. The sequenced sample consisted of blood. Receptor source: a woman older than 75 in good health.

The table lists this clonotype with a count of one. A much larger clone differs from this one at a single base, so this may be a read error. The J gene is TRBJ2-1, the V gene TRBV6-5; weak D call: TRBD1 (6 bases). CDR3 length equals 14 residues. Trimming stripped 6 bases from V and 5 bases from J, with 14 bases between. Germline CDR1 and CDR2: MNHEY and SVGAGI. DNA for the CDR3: TGTGCCAGCAGGAGCTCGACAGGAGACAATGAGCAGTTCTTC. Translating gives CASRSSTGDNEQFF.

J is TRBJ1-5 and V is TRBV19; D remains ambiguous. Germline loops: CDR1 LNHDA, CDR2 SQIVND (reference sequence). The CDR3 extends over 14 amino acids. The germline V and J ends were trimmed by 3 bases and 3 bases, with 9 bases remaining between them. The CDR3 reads CASSMRQINQPQHF. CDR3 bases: TGTGCCAGTAGTATGAGACAAATCAATCAGCCCCAGCATTTT. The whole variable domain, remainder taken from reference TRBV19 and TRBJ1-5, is DGGITQSPKYLFRKEGQNVTLSCEQNLNHDAMYWYRQDPGQGLRLIYYSQIVNDFQKGDIAEGYSVSREKKESFPLTVTSAQKNPTAFYLCASSMRQINQPQHFGDGTRLSIL.

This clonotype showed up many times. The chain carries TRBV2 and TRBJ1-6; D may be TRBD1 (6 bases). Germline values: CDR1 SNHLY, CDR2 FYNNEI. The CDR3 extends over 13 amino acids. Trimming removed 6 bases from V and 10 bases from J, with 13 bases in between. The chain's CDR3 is CASSYRVNSPLHF. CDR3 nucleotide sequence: TGTGCCAGCAGCTACAGGGTTAACTCACCCCTCCACTTT.

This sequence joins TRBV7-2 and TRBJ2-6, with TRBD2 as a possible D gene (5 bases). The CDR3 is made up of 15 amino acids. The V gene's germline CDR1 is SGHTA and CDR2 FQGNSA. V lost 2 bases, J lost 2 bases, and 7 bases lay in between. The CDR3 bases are TGTGCCAGCAGCTTACGGGAAGCTGGGGCCAACGTCCTGACTTTC. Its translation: CASSLREAGANVLTF.

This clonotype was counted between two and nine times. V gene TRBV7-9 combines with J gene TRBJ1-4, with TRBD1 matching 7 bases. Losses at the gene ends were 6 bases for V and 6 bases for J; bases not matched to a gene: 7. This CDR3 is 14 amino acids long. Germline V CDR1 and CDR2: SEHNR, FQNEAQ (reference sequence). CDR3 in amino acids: CASRAGQTHEKLFF. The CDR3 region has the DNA TGTGCCAGCAGGGCGGGACAGACCCATGAAAAACTGTTTTTT.

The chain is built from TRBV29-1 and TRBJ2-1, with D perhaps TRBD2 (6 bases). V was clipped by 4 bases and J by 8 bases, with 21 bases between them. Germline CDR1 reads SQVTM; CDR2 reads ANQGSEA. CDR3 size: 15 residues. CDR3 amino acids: CSVGGGRFKGDEQFF. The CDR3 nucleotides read TGCAGCGTTGGTGGGGGGAGGTTCAAAGGCGATGAGCAGTTCTTC.

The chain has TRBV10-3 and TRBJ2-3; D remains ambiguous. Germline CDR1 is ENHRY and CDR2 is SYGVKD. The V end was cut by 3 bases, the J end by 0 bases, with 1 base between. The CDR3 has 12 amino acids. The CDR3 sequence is CAISDSTDTQYF. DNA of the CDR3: TGTGCCATCAGTGATAGCACAGATACGCAGTATTTT.

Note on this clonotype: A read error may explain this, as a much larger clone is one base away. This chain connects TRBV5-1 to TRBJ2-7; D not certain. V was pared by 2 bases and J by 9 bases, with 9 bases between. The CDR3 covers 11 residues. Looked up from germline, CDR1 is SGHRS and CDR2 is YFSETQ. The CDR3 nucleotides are TGCGCCAGCAGCTTAGGGTGCGGGCAGTACTTC. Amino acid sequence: CASSLGCGQYF.

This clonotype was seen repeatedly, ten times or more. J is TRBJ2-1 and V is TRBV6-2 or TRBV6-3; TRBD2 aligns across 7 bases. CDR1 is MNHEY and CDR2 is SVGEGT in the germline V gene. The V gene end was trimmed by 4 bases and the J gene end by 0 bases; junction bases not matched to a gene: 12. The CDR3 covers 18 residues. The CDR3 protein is CASSSPLSGGVSYNEQFF. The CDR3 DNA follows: TGTGCCAGCAGTTCTCCGCTGAGTGGGGGGGTCTCCTACAATGAGCAGTTCTTC.

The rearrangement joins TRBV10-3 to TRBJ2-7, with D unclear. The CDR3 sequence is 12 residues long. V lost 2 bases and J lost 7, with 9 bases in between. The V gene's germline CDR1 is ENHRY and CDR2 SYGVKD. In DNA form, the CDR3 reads TGTGCCATCAGTGAGCCGGGCCGAGAGCAGTACTTC. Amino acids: CAISEPGREQYF.

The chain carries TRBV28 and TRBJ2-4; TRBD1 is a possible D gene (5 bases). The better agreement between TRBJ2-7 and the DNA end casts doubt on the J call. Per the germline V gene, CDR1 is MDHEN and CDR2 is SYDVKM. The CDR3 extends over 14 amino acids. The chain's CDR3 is CASSNPDISYEQYF. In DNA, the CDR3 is TGTGCCAGCAGTAACCCGGACATCTCCTACGAGCAGTACTTC.

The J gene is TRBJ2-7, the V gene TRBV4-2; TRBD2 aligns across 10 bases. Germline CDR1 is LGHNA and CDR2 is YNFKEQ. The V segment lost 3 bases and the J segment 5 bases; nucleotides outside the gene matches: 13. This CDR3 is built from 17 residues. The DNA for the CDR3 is TGTGCCAGCAGCCACCCCAGGGGGAGCGGGGGGGCCGACGAGCAGTACTTC. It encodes CASSHPRGSGGADEQYF.

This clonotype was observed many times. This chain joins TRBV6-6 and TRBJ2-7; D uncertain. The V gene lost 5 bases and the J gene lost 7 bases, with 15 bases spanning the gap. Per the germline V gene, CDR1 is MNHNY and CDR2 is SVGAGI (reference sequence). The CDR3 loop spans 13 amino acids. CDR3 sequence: CASSDLPHNEQYF. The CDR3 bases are TGTGCCAGCAGTGACTTACCCCATAATGAGCAGTACTTC.

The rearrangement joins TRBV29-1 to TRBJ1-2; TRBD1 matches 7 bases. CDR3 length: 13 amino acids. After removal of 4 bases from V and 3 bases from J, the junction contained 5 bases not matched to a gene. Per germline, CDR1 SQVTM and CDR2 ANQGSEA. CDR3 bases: TGCAGCGTTGGGGCAGGGGGGGACTATGGCTACACCTTC. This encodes CSVGAGGDYGYTF.

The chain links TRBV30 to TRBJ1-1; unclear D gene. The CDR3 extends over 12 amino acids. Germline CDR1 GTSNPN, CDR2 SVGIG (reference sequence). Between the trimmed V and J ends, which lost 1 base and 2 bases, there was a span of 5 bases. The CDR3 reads CAWSGINTEAFF. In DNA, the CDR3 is TGTGCCTGGAGTGGGATCAACACTGAAGCTTTCTTT.

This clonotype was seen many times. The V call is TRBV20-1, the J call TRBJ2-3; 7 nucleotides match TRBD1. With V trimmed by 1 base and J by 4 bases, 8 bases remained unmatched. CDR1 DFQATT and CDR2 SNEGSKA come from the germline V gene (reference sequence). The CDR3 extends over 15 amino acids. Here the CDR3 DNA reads TGCAGTGCTAGAGTACAGGGGTTGATGGCAGATACGCAGTATTTT. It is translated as CSARVQGLMADTQYF.

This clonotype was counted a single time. The CDR3 is CASSFVGPLRRYEQYF. Written as DNA, the CDR3 is TGTGCCAGCAGCTTCGTGGGGCCCCTTAGGAGGTACGAGCAGTACTTC. This sequence joins TRBV7-9 and TRBJ2-7, with D perhaps given as TRBD1 or TRBD2 (5 bases each). The germline CDR1 and CDR2 sequences are SEHNR and FQNEAQ (reference sequence). Trimming removed 3 bases from V and 4 bases from J, with 19 bases in between. This CDR3 spans 16 amino acids.

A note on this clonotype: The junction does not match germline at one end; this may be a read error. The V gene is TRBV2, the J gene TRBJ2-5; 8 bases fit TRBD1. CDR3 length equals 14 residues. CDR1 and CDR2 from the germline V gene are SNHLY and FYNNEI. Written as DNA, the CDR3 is TGTGTCAGCAGTGAAGACAGGGGAGGAAAGACCCAGTACTTC. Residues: CVSSEDRGGKTQYF.

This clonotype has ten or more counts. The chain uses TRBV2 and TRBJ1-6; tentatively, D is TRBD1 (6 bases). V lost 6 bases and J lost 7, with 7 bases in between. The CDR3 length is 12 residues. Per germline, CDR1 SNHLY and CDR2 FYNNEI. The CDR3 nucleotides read TGTGCCAGCAGGGACAGCAATTCACCCCTCCACTTT. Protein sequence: CASRDSNSPLHF. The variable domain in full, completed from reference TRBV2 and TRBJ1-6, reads EPEVTQTPSHQVTQMGQEVILRCVPISNHLYFYWYRQILGQKVEFLVSFYNNEISEKSEIFDDQFSVERPDGSNFTLKIRSTKLEDSAMYFCASRDSNSPLHFGNGTRLTVT.

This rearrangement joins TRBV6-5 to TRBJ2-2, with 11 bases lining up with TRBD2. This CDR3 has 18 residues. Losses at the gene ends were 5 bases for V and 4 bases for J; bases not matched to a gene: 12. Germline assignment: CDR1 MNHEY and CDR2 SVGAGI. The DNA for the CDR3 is TGTGCCAGCAGTAACGGGCGACTAGCGGGAAGGAGCACCGGGGAGCTGTTTTTT. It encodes CASSNGRLAGRSTGELFF.

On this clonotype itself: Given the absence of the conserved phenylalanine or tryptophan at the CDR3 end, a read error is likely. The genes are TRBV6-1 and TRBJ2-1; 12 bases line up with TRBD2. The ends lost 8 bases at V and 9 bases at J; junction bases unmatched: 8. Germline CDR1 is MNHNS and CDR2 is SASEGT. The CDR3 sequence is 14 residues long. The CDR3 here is CASRELAGGLEQFL. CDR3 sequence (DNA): TGTGCCAGCCGGGAACTAGCGGGGGGCCTTGAGCAGTTCCTC.

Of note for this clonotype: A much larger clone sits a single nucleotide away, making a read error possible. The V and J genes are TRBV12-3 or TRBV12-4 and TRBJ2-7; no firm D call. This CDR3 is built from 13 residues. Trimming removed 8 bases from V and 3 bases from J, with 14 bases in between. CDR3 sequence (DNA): TGTGCCAGCGCCCGTGAGAGTAACTACGAGCAGTACTTC. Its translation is CASARESNYEQYF.

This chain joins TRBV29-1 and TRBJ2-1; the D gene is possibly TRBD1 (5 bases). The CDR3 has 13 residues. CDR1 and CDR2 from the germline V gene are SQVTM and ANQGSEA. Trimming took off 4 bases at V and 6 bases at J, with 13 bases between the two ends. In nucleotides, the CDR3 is TGCAGCGTTGGGAGCAGGGCCCCCAATGAGCAGTTCTTC. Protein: CSVGSRAPNEQFF.

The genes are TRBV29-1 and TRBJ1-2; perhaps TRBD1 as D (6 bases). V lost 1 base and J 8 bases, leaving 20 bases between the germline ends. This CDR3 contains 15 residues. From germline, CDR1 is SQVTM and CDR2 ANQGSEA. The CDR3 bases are TGCAGCGTTGAAGTCGTAGATAAACAGGGAGGCGGCTACACCTTC. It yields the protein CSVEVVDKQGGGYTF.

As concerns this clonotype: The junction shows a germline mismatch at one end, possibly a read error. The CDR3 sequence: CASSLVPGLSNSPLHF. CDR3 coding DNA: TGTGCCAGCAGTTTAGTCCCGGGACTGAGCAATTCACCCCTCCACTTT. The rearrangement joins TRBV7-9 to TRBJ1-6; tentatively, D is TRBD1 (5 bases). Germline V gene sequence: CDR1 SEHNR, CDR2 FQNEAQ (reference sequence). There are 16 residues in the CDR3.